A selection of T cell receptor beta chains follows, all from one sample in a study of T cell responses to AZD1222 COVID-19 vaccine. Only in-frame clones appear in the TCRdb table, and some are missing; sequencing was by immunoSEQ multiplex PCR. This sample has just under 95,000 clones, with 70% to 90% found just once. Here the sequenced sample was peripheral blood, taken on day 0 of AZD1222 vaccination. These TCRs come from an adult in good health. Each CDR3 is given with its conserved first and last residue. A D gene is named only where the DNA matches it firmly. Some rows mark clone size as missing; the rest say once, few, many or name a class of expanded clone.

>TRBV5-3|NA|TRBJ1-3|NA
CARSYLRGNGNTIYF
TGTGCCAGAAGCTACTTAAGGGGAAATGGAAACACCATATATTTT
>TRBV7-8|NA|TRBJ2-3|NA
CASSLDAGMSTDTQYF
TGTGCCAGCAGCTTAGATGCAGGGATGAGTACAGATACGCAGTATTTT
>TRBV5-1|once|TRBJ1-6|NA
CASSLGSGLNSPLHF
TGCGCCAGCAGCTTGGGTTCAGGCTTGAATTCACCCCTCCACTTT
>TRBV10-1|NA|TRBJ2-7|TRBD1
CASSRTGDTYEQYF
TGCGCCAGCAGCCGGACAGGGGACACCTACGAGCAGTACTTC
>TRBV6-1|NA|TRBJ1-4|NA
CASSEGRSNEKLFF
TGTGCCAGCAGTGAAGGGCGGTCTAATGAAAAACTGTTTTTT
>TRBV19|NA|TRBJ2-1|NA
CASSIWGRDNEQFF
TGTGCCAGTAGTATTTGGGGAAGGGACAATGAGCAGTTCTTC
>TRBV2|NA|TRBJ2-3|NA
CASSLILGRTDTQYF
TGTGCCAGCAGTCTCATCTTAGGACGCACAGATACGCAGTATTTT
>TRBV2|NA|TRBJ2-7|TRBD2
CASSSTSGRSYEQYF
TGTGCCAGCAGTTCGACTAGCGGCCGCTCCTACGAGCAGTACTTC
>TRBV5-1|NA|TRBJ1-1|NA
CASSLNSEMNTEAFF
TGCGCCAGCAGCTTAAACAGTGAGATGAACACTGAAGCTTTCTTT
>TRBV15|few|TRBJ1-1|NA
CATSRVQGFARLTEAFF
TGTGCCACCAGCAGAGTGCAGGGCTTCGCTCGTCTCACTGAAGCTTTCTTT
>TRBV30|NA|TRBJ2-3|NA
CAWTGRLTDTQYF
TGTGCCTGGACCGGGCGGTTAACAGATACGCAGTATTTT
>TRBV7-2|NA|TRBJ1-5|NA
CASSLDLNQPQHF
TGTGCCAGCAGTTTAGACCTTAATCAGCCCCAGCATTTT
>TRBV18|NA|TRBJ2-6|TRBD1
CASSQLTTGVASGANVLTF
TGTGCCAGCTCACAATTAACGACAGGGGTCGCGTCTGGGGCCAACGTCCTGACTTTC
>TRBV5-1|NA|TRBJ2-3|NA
CASSFSSTDTQYF
TGCGCCAGCAGCTTTTCGAGCACAGATACGCAGTATTTT
>TRBV5-1|NA|TRBJ2-1|TRBD2
CASSLASGANNEQFF
TGCGCCAGCAGCTTGGCTAGCGGGGCTAACAATGAGCAGTTCTTC
>TRBV27|NA|TRBJ1-1|NA
CASSLDRMNTEAFF
TGTGCCAGCAGTTTAGACAGGATGAACACTGAAGCTTTCTTT
>TRBV3-1/TRBV3-2|NA|TRBJ1-2|NA
CASSLGWGGYTF
TGTGCCAGCAGCCTGGGATGGGGTGGCTACACCTTC
>TRBV7-2|NA|TRBJ2-7|NA
CASSLAGSEQYF
TGTGCCAGCAGCTTAGCCGGGAGTGAGCAGTACTTC
>TRBV10-1|NA|TRBJ1-5|NA
CASSDLRGQPQHF
TGCGCCAGCAGTGACCTGAGAGGTCAGCCCCAGCATTTT
>TRBV12-3/TRBV12-4|NA|TRBJ1-1|TRBD1
CASSTGVGTEAFF
TGTGCCAGCAGTACAGGGGTGGGTACTGAAGCTTTCTTT
>TRBV6-5|NA|TRBJ1-5|NA
CASSHSNQPQHF
TGTGCCAGCAGCCACAGCAATCAGCCCCAGCATTTT
>TRBV9|NA|TRBJ2-7|NA
CASSGHNRAPEQYF
TGTGCCAGCAGCGGTCACAACCGGGCTCCGGAGCAGTACTTC
>TRBV5-5|NA|TRBJ1-5|NA
CASSLFAESESASQHF
TGTGCCAGCAGCTTGTTCGCGGAATCAGAAAGCGCGTCCCAGCATTTT
>TRBV7-3|once|TRBJ2-5|NA
CASSPREGRIQETQYF
TGTGCCAGCAGCCCCAGAGAGGGACGCATCCAAGAGACCCAGTACTTC
>TRBV4-1|NA|TRBJ2-5|NA
CASSRGPQETQYF
TGCGCCAGCAGCCGCGGGCCACAAGAGACCCAGTACTTC
>TRBV28|NA|TRBJ2-1|TRBD1
CASSWLGQGYNEQFF
TGTGCCAGCAGTTGGCTAGGACAGGGGTACAATGAGCAGTTCTTC